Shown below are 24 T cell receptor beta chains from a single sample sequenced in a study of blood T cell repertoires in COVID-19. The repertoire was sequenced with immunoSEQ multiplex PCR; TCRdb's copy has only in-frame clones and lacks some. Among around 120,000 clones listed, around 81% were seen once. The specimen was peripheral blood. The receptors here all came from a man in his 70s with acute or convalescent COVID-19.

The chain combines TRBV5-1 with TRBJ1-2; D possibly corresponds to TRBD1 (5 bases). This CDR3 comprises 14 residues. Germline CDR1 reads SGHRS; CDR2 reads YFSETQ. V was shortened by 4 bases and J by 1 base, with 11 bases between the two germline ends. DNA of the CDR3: TGCGCCAGCAGCCGGGAGACAGTTAACTATGGCTACACCTTC. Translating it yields CASSRETVNYGYTF.

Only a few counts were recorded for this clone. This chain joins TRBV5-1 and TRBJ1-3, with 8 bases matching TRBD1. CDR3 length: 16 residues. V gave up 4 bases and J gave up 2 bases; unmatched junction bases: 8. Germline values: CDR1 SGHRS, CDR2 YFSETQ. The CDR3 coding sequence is TGCGCCAGCAGCCCCCGACAGGGGAGGACTGGAAACACCATATATTTT. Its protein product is CASSPRQGRTGNTIYF.

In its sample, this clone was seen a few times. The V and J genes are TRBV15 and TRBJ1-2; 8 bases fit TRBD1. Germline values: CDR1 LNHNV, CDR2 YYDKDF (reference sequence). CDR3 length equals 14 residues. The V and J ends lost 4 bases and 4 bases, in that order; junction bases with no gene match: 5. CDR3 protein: CATSTDRGGYGYTF. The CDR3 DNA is TGTGCCACCAGCACTGACAGGGGCGGCTATGGCTACACCTTC.

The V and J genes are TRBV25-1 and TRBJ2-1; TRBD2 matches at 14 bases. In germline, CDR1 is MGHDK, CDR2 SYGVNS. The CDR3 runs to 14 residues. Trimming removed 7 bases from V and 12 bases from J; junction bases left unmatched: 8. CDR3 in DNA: TGTGCCAGCATTGGGACTAGCGGGGGCCGGGTGCAGTTCTTC. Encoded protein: CASIGTSGGRVQFF.

CDR3 in amino acids: CASLDSTNTGELFF. Here the CDR3 DNA reads TGTGCCAGCCTGGACAGTACTAACACCGGGGAGCTGTTTTTT. V is TRBV19 and J is TRBJ2-2; possibly TRBD1 for D (6 bases). Germline CDR1 reads LNHDA; CDR2 reads SQIVND (reference sequence). The germline V and J ends were trimmed by 9 bases and 2 bases, with 13 bases remaining between them. The CDR3 sequence is 14 residues long.

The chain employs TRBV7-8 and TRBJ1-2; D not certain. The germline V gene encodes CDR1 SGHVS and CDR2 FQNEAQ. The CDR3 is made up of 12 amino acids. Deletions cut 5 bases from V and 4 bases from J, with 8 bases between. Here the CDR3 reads CASSHSSYGYTF. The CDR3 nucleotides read TGTGCCAGCAGCCACAGTTCCTATGGCTACACCTTC.

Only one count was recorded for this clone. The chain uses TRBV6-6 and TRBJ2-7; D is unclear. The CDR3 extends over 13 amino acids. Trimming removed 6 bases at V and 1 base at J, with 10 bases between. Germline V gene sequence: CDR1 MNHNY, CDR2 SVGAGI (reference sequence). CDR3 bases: TGTGCCAGCAGCCTAGTCGGGTCCTACGAGCAGTACTTC. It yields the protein CASSLVGSYEQYF.

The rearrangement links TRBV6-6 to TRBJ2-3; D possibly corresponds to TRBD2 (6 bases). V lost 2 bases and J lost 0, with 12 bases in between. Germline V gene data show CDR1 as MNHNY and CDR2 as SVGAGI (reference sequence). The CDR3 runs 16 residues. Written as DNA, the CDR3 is TGTGCCAGCAGTTACGCTGGCGGGGTAAGCACAGATACGCAGTATTTT. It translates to CASSYAGGVSTDTQYF.

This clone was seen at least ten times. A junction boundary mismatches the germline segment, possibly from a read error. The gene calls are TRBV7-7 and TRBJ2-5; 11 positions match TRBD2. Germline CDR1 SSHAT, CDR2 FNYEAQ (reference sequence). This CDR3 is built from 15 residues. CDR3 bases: TGTGCTAGCAGCACTAGGACTAGCGGGCAAGAGACCCAGTACTTC. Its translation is CASSTRTSGQETQYF. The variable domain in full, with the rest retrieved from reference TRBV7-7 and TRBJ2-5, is GAGVSQSPRYKVTKRGQDVTLRCDPISSHATLYWYQQALGQGPEFLTYFNYEAQPDKSGLPSDRFSAERPEGSISTLTIQRTEQRDSAMYRCASSTRTSGQETQYFGPGTRLLVL.

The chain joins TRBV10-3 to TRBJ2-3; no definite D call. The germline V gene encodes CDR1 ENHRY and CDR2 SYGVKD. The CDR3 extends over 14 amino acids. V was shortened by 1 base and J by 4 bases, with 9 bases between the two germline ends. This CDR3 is CAISEFITADTQYF. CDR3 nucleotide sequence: TGTGCCATCAGTGAGTTTATAACAGCAGATACGCAGTATTTT.

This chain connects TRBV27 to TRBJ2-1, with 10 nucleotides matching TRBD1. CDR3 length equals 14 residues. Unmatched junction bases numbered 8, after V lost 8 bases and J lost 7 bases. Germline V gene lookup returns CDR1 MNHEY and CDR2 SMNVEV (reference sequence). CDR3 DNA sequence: TGTGCCAGCCGCCTGGAGGGACAGGGGAATGAGCAGTTCTTC. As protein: CASRLEGQGNEQFF.

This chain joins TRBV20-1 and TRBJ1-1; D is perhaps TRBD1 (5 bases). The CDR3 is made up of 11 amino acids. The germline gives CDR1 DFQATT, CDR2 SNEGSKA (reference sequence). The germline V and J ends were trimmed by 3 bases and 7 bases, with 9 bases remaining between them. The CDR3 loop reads CSASRGGEAFF. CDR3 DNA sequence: TGCAGTGCTAGTCGGGGGGGTGAAGCTTTCTTT.

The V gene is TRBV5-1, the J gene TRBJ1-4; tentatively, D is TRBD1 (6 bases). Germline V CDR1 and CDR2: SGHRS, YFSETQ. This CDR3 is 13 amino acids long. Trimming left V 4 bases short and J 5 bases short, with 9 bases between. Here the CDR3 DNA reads TGCGCCAGCAGCAGAGGACAGAATGAAAAACTGTTTTTT. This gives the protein CASSRGQNEKLFF. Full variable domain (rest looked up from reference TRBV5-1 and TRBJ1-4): KAGVTQTPRYLIKTRGQQVTLSCSPISGHRSVSWYQQTPGQGLQFLFEYFSETQRNKGNFPGRFSGRQFSNSRSEMNVSTLELGDSALYLCASSRGQNEKLFFGSGTQLSVL.

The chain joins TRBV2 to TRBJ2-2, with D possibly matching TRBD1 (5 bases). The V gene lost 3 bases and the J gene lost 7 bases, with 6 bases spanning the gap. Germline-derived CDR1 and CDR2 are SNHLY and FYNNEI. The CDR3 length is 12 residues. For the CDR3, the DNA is TGTGCCAGCAGTGACAGGGACGGGGAGCTGTTTTTT. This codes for CASSDRDGELFF.

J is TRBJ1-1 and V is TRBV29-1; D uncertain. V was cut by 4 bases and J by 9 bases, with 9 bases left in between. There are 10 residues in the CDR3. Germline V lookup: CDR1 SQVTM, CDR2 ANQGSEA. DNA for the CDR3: TGCAGCGTTGCGTTAGAAAAAGCTTTCTTT. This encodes CSVALEKAFF.

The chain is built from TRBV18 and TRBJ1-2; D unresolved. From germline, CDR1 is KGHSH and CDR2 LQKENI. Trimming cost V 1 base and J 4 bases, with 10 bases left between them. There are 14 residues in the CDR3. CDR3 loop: CASSPLITVYGYTF. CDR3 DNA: TGTGCCAGCTCACCACTCATCACAGTCTATGGCTACACCTTC.

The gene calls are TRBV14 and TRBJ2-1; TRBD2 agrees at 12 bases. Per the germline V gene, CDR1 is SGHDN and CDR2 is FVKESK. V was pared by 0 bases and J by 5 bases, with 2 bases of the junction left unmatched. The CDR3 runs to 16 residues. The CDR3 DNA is TGTGCCAGCAGCCAAGAGGGACTAGCGGGTAACAATGAGCAGTTCTTC. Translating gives CASSQEGLAGNNEQFF.

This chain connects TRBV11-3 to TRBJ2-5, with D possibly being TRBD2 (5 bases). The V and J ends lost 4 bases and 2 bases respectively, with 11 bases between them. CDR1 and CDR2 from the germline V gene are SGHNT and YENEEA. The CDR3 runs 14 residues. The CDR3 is CASSSRTVQETQYF. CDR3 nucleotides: TGTGCCAGCAGCTCTCGGACTGTTCAAGAGACCCAGTACTTC.

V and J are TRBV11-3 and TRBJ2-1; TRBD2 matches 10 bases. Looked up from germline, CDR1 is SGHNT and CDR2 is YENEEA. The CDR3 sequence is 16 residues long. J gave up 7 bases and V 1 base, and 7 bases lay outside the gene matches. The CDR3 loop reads CASSLVVSGGRNEQFF. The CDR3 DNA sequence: TGTGCCAGCAGCTTAGTAGTTAGCGGGGGGCGGAATGAGCAGTTCTTC.

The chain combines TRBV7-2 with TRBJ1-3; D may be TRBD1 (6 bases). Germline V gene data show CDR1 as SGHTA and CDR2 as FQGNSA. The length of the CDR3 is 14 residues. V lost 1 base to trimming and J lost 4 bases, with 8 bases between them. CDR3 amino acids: CASSLGGLGNTIYF. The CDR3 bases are TGTGCCAGCAGCTTAGGGGGGCTAGGAAACACCATATATTTT.

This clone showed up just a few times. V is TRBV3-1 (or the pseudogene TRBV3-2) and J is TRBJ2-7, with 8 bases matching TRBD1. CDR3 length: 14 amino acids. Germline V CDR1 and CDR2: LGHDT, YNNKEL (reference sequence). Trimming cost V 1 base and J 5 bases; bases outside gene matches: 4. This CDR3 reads CASSQVDRDHEQYF. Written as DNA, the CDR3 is TGTGCCAGCAGCCAAGTGGACAGGGATCACGAGCAGTACTTC.

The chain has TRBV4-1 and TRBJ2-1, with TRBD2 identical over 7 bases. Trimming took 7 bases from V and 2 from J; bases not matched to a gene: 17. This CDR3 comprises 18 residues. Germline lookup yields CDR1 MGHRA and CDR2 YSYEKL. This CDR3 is CASNPSPTGAGTYNEQFF. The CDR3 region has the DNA TGCGCCAGCAACCCTTCTCCCACCGGAGCGGGGACCTACAATGAGCAGTTCTTC.

CDR3 sequence (DNA): TGTGCCAGCAGCTTCCGGGACAGCTTAAATCAGCCCCAGCATTTT. It encodes CASSFRDSLNQPQHF. This sequence joins TRBV7-2 and TRBJ1-5, with TRBD1 identical over 7 bases. The germline V gene has CDR1 SGHTA and CDR2 FQGNSA. After removal of 3 bases from V and 4 bases from J, the junction contained 6 bases not matched to a gene. The CDR3 loop spans 15 amino acids. The variable domain in full, with the rest retrieved from reference TRBV7-2 and TRBJ1-5, is GAGVSQSPSNKVTEKGKDVELRCDPISGHTALYWYRQSLGQGLEFLIYFQGNSAPDKSGLPSDRFSAERTGGSVSTLTIQRTQQEDSAVYLCASSFRDSLNQPQHFGDGTRLSIL.

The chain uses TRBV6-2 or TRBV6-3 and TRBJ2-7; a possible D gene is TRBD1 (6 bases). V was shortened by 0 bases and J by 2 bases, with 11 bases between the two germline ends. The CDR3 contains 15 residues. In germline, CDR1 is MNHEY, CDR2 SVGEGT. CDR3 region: CASSYSFGQPYEQYF. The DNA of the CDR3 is TGTGCCAGCAGTTACTCGTTCGGACAGCCCTACGAGCAGTACTTC.